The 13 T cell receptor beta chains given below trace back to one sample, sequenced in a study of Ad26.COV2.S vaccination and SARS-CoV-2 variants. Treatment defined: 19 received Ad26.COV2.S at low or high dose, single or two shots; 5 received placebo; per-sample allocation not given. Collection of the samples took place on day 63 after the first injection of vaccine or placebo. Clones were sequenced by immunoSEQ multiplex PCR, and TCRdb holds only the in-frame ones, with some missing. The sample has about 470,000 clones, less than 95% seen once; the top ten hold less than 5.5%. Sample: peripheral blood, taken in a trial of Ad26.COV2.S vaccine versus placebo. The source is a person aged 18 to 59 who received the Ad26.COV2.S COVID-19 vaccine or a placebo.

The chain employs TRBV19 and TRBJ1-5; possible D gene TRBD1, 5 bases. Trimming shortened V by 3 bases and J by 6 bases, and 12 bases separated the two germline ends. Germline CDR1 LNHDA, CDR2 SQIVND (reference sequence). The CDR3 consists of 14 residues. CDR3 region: CASSMWQGGQPQHF. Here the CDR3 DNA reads TGTGCCAGTAGTATGTGGCAGGGTGGTCAGCCCCAGCATTTT.

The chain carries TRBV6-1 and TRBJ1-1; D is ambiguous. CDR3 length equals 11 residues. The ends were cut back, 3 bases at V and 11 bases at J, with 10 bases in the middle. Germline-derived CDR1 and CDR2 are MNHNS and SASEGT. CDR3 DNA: TGTGCCAGCAGTGAGTGGGATGGGGCTTTCTTT. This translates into CASSEWDGAFF.

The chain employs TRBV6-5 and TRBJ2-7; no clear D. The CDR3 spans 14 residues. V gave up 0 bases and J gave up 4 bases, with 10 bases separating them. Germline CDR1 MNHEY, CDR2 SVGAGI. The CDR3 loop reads CASSYSILGYEQYF. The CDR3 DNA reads TGTGCCAGCAGTTACTCGATACTCGGATACGAGCAGTACTTC.

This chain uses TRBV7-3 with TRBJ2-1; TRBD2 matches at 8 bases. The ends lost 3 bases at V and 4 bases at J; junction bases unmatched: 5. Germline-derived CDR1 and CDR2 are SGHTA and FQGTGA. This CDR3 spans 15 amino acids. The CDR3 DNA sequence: TGTGCCAGCAGCTTGGCTAGCGGGCTTTACAATGAGCAGTTCTTC. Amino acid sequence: CASSLASGLYNEQFF.

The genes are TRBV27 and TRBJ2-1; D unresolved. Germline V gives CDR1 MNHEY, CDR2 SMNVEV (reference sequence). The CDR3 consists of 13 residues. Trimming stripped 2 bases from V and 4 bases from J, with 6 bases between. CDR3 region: CASSLGKYNEQFF. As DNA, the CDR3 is TGTGCCAGCAGTTTAGGGAAATACAATGAGCAGTTCTTC.

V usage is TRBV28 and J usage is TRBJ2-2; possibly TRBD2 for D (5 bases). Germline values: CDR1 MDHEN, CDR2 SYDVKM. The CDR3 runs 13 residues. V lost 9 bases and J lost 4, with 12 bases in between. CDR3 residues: CASFSGATGELFF. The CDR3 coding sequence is TGTGCCAGTTTCAGCGGAGCCACCGGGGAGCTGTTTTTT. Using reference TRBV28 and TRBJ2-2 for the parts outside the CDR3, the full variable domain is DVKVTQSSRYLVKRTGEKVFLECVQDMDHENMFWYRQDPGLGLRLIYFSYDVKMKEKGDIPEGYSVSREKKERFSLILESASTNQTSMYLCASFSGATGELFFGEGSRLTVL.

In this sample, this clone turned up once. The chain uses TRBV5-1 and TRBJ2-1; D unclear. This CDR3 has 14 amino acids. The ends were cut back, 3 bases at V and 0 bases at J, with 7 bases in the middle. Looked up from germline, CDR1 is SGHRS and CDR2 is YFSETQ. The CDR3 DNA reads TGCGCCAGCAGCTCGATCCTCTCCTACAATGAGCAGTTCTTC. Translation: CASSSILSYNEQFF.

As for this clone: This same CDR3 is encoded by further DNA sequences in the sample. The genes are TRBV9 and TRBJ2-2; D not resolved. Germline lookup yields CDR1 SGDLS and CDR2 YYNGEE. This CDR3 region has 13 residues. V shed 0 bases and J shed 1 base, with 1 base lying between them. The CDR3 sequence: CASSVGNTGELFF. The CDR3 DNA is TGTGCCAGCAGCGTAGGGAACACCGGGGAGCTGTTTTTT.

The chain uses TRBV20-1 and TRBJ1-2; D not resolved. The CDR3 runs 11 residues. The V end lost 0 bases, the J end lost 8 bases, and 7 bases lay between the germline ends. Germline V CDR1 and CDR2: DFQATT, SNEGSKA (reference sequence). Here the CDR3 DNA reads TGCAGTGCTAGAGATTCGGGCGGCTACACCTTC. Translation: CSARDSGGYTF.

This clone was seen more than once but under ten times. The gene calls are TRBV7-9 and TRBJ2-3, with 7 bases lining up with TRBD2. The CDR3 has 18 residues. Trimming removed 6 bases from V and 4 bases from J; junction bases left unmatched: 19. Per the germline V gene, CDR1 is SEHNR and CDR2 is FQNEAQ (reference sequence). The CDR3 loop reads CASSYSSGAGWGADTQYF. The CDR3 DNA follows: TGTGCCAGCAGTTACTCTTCGGGAGCGGGATGGGGGGCAGATACGCAGTATTTT.

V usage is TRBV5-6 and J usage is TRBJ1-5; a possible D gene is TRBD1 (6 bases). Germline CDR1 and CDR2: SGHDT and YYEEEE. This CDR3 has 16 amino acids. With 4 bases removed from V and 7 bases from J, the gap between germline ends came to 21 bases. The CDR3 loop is CASSVLQQGTRQPQHF. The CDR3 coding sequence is TGTGCCAGCAGCGTTCTTCAACAGGGTACGCGGCAGCCCCAGCATTTT.

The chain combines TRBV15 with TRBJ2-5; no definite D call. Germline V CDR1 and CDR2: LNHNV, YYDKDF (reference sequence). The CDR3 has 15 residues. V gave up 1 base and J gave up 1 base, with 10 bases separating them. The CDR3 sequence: CATSRGERAQETQYF. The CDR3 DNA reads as TGTGCCACCAGCAGAGGAGAACGGGCCCAAGAGACCCAGTACTTC.

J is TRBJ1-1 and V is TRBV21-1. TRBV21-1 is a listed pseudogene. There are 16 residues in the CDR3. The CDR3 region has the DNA TGTGCCAGCAGCGGAACAGGGGAGGGGATGAACACTGAAGCTTTCTTT. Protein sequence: CASSGTGEGMNTEAFF.